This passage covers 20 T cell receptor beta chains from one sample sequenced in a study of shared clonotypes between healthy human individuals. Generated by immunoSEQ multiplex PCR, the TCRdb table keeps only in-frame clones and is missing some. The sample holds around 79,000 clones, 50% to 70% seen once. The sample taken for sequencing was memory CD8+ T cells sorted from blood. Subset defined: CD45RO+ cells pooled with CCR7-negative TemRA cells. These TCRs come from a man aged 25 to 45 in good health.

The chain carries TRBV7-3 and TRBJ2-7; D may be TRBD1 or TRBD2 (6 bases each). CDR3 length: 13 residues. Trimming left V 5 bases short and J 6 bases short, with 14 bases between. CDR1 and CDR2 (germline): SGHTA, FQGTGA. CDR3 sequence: CASSPRGVREQYF. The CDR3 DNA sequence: TGTGCCAGCAGCCCTAGGGGGGTACGCGAGCAGTACTTC.

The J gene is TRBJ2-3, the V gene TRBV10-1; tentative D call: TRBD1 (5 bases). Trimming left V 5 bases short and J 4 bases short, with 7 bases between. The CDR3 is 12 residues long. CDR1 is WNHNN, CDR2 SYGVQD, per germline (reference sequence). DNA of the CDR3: TGCGCCAGCAGTACAGGACCAGATACGCAGTATTTT. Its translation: CASSTGPDTQYF.

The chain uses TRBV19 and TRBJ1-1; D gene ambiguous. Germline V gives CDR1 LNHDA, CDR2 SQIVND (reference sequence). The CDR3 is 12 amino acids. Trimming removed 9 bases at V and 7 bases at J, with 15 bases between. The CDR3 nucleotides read TGTGCCAGCGGCGCAGTCGGGAATGAAGCTTTCTTT. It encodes CASGAVGNEAFF.

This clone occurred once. The chain's CDR3 is CASSEGQGAQPQHF. The CDR3, as DNA: TGTGCCAGCAGTGAAGGACAGGGGGCTCAGCCCCAGCATTTT. This rearrangement joins TRBV6-1 to TRBJ1-5, with 10 positions matching TRBD1. The germline gives CDR1 MNHNS, CDR2 SASEGT. CDR3 length: 14 amino acids. Trimming took 1 base from V and 6 from J; bases not matched to a gene: 0.

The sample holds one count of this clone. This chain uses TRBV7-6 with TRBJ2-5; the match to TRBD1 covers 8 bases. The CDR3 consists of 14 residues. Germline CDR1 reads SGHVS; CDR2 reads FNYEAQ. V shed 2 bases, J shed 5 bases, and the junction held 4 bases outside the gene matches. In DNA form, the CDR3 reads TGTGCCAGCAGCTTATGGACAGGGCCGGAGACCCAGTACTTC. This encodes CASSLWTGPETQYF.

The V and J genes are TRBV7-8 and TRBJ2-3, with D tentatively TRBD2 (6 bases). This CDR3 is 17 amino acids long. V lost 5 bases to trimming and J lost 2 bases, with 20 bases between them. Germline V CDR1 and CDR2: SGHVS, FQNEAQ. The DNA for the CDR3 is TGTGCCAGCAGCGGACGTTTTAATAGGGGACTCACAGATACGCAGTATTTT. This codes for CASSGRFNRGLTDTQYF. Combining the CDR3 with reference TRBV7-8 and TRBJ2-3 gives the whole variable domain GAGVSQSPRYKVAKRGQDVALRCDPISGHVSLFWYQQALGQGPEFLTYFQNEAQLDKSGLPSDRFFAERPEGSVSTLKIQRTQQEDSAVYLCASSGRFNRGLTDTQYFGPGTRLTVL.

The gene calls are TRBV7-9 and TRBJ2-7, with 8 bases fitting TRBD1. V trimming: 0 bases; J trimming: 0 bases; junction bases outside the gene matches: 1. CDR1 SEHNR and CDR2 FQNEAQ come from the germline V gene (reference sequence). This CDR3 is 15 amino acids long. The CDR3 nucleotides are TGTGCCAGCAGCTTAGCCGACAGGGGCTCCTACGAGCAGTACTTC. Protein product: CASSLADRGSYEQYF.

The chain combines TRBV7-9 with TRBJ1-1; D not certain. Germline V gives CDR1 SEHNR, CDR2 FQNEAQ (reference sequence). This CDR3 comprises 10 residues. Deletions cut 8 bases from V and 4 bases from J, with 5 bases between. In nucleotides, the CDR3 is TGTGCCAGCGACCCCACTGAAGCTTTCTTT. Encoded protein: CASDPTEAFF.

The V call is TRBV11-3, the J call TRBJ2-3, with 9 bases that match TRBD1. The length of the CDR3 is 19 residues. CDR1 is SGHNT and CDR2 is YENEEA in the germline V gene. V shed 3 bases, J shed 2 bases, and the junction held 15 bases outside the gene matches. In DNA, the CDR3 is TGTGCCAGCAGCTTCTCACCTGAGCCGGGACAGGGTCCCACAGATACGCAGTATTTT. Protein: CASSFSPEPGQGPTDTQYF.

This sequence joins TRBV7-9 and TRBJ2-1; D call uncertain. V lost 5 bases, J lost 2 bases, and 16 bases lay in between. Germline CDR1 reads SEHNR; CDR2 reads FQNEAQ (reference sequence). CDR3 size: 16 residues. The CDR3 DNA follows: TGTGCCAGCAGCCACCGTAACGAACCTACCTACAATGAGCAGTTCTTC. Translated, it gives CASSHRNEPTYNEQFF.

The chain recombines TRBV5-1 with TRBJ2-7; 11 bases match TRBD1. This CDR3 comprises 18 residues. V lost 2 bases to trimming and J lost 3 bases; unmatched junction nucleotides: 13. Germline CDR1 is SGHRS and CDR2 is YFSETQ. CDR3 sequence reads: CASSLFSAGTGGSYEQYF. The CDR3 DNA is TGCGCCAGCAGCTTATTTTCGGCAGGGACAGGGGGTAGCTACGAGCAGTACTTC. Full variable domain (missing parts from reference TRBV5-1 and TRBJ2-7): KAGVTQTPRYLIKTRGQQVTLSCSPISGHRSVSWYQQTPGQGLQFLFEYFSETQRNKGNFPGRFSGRQFSNSRSEMNVSTLELGDSALYLCASSLFSAGTGGSYEQYFGPGTRLTVT.

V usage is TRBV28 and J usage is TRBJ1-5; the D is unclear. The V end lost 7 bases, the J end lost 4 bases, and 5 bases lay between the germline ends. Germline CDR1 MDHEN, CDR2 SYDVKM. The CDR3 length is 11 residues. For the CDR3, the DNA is TGTGCCAGCAAAAGGAATCAGCCCCAGCATTTT. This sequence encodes CASKRNQPQHF. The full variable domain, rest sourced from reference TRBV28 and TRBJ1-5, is DVKVTQSSRYLVKRTGEKVFLECVQDMDHENMFWYRQDPGLGLRLIYFSYDVKMKEKGDIPEGYSVSREKKERFSLILESASTNQTSMYLCASKRNQPQHFGDGTRLSIL.

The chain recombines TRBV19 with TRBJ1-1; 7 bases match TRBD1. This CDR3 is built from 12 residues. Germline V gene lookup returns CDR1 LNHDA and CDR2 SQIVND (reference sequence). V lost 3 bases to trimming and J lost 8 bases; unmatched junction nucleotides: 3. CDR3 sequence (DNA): TGTGCCAGTAGTATTTGGGACAGAGAAGCTTTCTTT. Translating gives CASSIWDREAFF.

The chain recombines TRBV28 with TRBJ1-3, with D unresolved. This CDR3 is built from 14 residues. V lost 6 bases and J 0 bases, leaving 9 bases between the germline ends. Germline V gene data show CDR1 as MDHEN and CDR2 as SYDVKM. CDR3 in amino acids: CASSPALSGNTIYF. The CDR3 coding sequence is TGTGCCAGCAGCCCGGCCCTCTCTGGAAACACCATATATTTT.

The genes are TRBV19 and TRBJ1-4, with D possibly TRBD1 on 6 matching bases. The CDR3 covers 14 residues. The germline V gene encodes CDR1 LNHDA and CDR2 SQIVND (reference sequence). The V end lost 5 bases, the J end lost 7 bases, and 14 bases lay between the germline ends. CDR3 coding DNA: TGTGCCAGTAGTTATCCGGGGGCATTTGAAAAACTGTTTTTT. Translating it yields CASSYPGAFEKLFF.

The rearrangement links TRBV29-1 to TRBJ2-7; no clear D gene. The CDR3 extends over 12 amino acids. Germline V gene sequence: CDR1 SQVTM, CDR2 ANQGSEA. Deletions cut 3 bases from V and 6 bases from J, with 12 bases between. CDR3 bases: TGCAGCGTTGATTTGGGTGGCTTCGAGCAGTACTTC. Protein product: CSVDLGGFEQYF.

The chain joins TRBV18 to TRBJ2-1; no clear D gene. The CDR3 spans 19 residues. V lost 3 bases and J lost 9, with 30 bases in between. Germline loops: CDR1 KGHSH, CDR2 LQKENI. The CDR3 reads CASSPDEYIVFRSRAEQFF. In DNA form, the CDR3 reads TGTGCCAGCTCACCCGACGAGTACATAGTATTCCGTTCTCGGGCTGAGCAGTTCTTC.

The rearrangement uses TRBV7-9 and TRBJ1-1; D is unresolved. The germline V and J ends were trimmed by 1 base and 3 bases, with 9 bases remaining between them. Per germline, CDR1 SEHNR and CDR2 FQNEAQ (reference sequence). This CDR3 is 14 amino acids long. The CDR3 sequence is CASSLGLGDTEAFF. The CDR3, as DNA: TGTGCCAGCAGCTTAGGCCTTGGGGACACTGAAGCTTTCTTT.

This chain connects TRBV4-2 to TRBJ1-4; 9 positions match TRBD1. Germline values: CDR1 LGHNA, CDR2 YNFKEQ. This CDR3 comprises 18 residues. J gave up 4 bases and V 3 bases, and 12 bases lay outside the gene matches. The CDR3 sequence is CASSHPGQGGLSNEKLFF. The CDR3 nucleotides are TGTGCCAGCAGCCATCCGGGACAGGGTGGGTTGAGTAATGAAAAACTGTTTTTT.

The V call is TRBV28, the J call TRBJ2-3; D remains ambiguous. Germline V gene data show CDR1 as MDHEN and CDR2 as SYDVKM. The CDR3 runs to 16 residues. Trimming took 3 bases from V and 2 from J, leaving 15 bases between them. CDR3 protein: CASSFSGGRITDTQYF. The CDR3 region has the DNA TGTGCCAGCAGTTTTTCCGGCGGAAGAATCACAGATACGCAGTATTTT.